The T cell receptor (beta chain) under discussion was sequenced for a study of blood T cell repertoires in COVID-19. Study background: Acute and convalescent COVID-19 specimens originated in the United States, Italy and Spain. T cells, B-cell-depleted T cells, or PBMCs provided the cDNA or gDNA that served as material.

This CDR3 has 13 residues. With 5 bases removed from V and 3 bases from J, the gap between germline ends came to 10 bases. CDR1 and CDR2 (germline): MDHEN, SYDVKM. As originally analysed: Estimation of nucleated cell counts relied on the amplification of reference gene primers. The repertoire was sequenced with immunoSEQ multiplex PCR; TCRdb's copy has only in-frame clones and lacks some. Clone size and the V and J calls come from that table; the DNA yielded D and trimming. The sample yields about 58,000 clones, about 87% seen once. This clone was observed once. Sequenced input: peripheral blood. This TCR derives from a man aged 60 to 69 with acute or convalescent COVID-19. The rearrangement links TRBV28 to TRBJ1-2, with D possibly being TRBD1 (5 bases). The CDR3 loop is CASSPGTYYGYTF. CDR3 nucleotide sequence: TGTGCCAGCAGTCCCGGGACTTACTATGGCTACACCTTC.